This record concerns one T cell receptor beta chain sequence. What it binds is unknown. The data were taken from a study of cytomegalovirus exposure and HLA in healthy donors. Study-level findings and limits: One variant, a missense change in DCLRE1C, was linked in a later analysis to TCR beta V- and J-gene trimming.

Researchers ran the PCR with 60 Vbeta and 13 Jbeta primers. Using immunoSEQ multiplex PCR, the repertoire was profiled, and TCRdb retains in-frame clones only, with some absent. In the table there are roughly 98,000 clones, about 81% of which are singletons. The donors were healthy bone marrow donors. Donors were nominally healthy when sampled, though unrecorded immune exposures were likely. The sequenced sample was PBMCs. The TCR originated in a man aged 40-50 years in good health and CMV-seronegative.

The CDR3 nucleotides are TGCGCCAGCAGCCAAGATTTTAGCGGCCCGGATGAGACCCAGTACTTC. This gives the protein CASSQDFSGPDETQYF. The chain is built from TRBV4-3 and TRBJ2-5; maybe TRBD2 (6 bases). The CDR3 totals 16 residues. V was pared by 0 bases and J by 5 bases, with 16 bases between. Germline CDR1 and CDR2: LGHNA and YSLEER.